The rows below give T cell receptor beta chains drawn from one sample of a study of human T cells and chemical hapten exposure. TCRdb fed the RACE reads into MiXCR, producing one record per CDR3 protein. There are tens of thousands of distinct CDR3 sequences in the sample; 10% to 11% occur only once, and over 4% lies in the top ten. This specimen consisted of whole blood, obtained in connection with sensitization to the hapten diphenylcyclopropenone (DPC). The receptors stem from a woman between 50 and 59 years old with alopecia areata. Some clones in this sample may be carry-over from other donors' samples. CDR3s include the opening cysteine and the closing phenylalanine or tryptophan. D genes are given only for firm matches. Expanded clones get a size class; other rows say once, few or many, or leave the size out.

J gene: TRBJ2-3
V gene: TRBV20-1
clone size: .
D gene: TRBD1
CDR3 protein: CSATLTTGVSTDTQYF
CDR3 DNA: TGCAGTGCTACCCTTACTACAGGGGTAAGCACAGATACGCAGTATTTT

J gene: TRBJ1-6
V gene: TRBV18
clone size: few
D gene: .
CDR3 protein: CASSPETDSPLHF
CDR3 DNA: TGTGCCAGCTCACCAGAGACAGATTCACCCCTCCACTTT

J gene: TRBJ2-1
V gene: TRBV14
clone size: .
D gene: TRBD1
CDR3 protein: CASSRDRAFYNEQFF
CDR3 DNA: TGTGCCAGCAGCCGGGACAGGGCTTTCTACAATGAGCAGTTCTTC

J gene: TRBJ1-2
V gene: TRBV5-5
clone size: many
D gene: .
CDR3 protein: CASSPGSHNYGYTF
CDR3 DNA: TGTGCCAGCAGCCCAGGGTCCCATAACTATGGCTACACCTTC

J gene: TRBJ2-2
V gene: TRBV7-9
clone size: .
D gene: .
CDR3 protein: CASSLSGIAGELFF
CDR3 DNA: TGTGCCAGCAGCTTAAGCGGTATCGCCGGGGAGCTGTTTTTT

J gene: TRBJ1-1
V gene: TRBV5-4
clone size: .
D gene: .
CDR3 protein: CASSLDRRNTEAFF
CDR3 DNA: TGTGCCAGCAGCTTGGACAGGAGGAACACTGAAGCTTTCTTT

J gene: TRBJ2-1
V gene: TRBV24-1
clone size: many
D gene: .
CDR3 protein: CATSEYRTHGDEQFF
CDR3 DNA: TGTGCCACCAGTGAGTACCGGACACACGGCGATGAGCAGTTCTTC

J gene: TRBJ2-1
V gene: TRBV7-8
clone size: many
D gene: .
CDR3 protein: CASSVKPVGLGSVSYNEQFF
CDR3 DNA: TGTGCCAGCAGCGTCAAACCGGTGGGGCTGGGCTCAGTCTCCTACAATGAGCAGTTCTTC

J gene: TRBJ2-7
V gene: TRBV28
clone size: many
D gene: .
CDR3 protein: CASSLPTVYEQYF
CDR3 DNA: TGTGCCAGCAGCTTACCGACAGTCTACGAGCAGTACTTC

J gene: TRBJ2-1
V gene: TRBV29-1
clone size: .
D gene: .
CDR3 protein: CSVMAGGDNEQFF
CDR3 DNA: TGCAGCGTTATGGCAGGGGGGGACAATGAGCAGTTCTTC

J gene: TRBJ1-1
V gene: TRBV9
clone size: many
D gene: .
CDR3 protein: CASSANFARGHEAFF
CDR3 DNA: TGTGCCAGCAGCGCCAACTTCGCTAGGGGCCACGAAGCTTTCTTT

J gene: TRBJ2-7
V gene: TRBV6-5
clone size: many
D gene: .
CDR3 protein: CASSLSPTYEQYF
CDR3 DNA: TGTGCCAGCAGTTTATCGCCGACCTACGAGCAGTACTTC

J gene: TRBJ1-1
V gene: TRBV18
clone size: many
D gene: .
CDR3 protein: CASSPPRTVMNTEAFF
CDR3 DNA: TGTGCCAGCTCACCACCCAGGACCGTTATGAACACTGAAGCTTTCTTT

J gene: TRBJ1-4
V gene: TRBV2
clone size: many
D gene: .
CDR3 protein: CASRERQVNEKLFF
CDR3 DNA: TGTGCCAGCAGAGAGAGACAGGTTAATGAAAAACTGTTTTTT

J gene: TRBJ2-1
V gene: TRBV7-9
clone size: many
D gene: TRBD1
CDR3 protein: CASTKQGAPSVEQFF
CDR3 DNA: TGTGCCAGCACCAAACAGGGGGCCCCCTCAGTTGAGCAGTTCTTC

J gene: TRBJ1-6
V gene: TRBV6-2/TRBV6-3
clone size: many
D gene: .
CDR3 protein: CASSSPRDNSPLHF
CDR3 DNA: TGTGCCAGCAGTTCTCCGAGAGATAATTCACCCCTCCACTTT

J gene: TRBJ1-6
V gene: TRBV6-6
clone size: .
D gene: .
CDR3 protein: CASRPAGTDSPLHF
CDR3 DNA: TGTGCCAGCAGACCCGCGGGCACCGATTCACCCCTCCACTTT

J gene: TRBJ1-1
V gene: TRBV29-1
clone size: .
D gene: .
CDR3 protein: CSSEGVRRNTEAFF
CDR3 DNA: TGCAGCTCTGAAGGGGTTAGGAGGAACACTGAAGCTTTCTTT

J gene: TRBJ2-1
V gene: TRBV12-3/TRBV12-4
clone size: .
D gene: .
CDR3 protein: CASSWDRGANYNEQFF
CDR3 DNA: TGTGCCAGCAGTTGGGATAGGGGGGCGAATTACAATGAGCAGTTCTTC

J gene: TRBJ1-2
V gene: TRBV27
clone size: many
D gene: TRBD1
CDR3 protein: CASSRRGQGGFYGYTF
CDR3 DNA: TGTGCCAGCAGTCGGAGGGGACAGGGAGGCTTCTATGGCTACACCTTC

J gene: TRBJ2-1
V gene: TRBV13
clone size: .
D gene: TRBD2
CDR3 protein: CASSPPGGLAGGYNEQFF
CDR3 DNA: TGTGCCAGCAGCCCTCCCGGTGGACTAGCGGGAGGCTACAATGAGCAGTTCTTC

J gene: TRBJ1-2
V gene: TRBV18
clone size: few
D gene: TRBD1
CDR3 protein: CASSRTGGDDYGYTF
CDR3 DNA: TGTGCCAGCTCACGAACAGGGGGCGACGACTATGGCTACACCTTC

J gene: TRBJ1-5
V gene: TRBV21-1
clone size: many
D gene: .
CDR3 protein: CASSPRVRGGCNQPQHF
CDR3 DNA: TGTGCCAGCAGCCCCCGAGTGAGGGGAGGGTGCAATCAGCCCCAGCATTTT

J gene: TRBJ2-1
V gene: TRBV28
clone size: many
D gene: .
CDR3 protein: CASSSGPRPHEQFF
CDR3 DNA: TGTGCCAGCAGCTCCGGGCCACGGCCCCATGAGCAGTTCTTC

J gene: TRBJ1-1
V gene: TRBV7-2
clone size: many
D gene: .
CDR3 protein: CASSFLELKGTEAFF
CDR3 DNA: TGTGCCAGCAGCTTTTTAGAACTCAAGGGCACTGAAGCTTTCTTT

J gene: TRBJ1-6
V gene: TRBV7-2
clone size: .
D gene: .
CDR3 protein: CASSRPLQAPTLHF
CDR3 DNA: TGTGCCAGCAGCCGTCCCCTACAGGCCCCAACCCTCCACTTT

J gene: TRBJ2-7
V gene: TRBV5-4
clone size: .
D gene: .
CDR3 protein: CASSLQNYEQYF
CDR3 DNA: TGTGCCAGCAGCCTCCAGAACTACGAGCAGTACTTC

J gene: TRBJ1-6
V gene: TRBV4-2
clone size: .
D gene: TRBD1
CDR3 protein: CASSRGQGESPLHF
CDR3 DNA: TGTGCCAGCAGCCGGGGACAGGGTGAATCACCCCTCCACTTT

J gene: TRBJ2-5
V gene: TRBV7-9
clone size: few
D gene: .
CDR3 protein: CASSLARLVETQYF
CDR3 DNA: TGTGCCAGCAGCTTAGCGAGACTAGTAGAGACCCAGTACTTC